The source of this T cell receptor (beta chain) is a study of T cell responses to AZD1222 COVID-19 vaccine. Study-wide results and caveats: Unmutated variant regions are reportedly targeted by nearly half of spike-specific TCRs. A rise in Spike-specific TCR breadth and depth followed two AZD1222 doses.

This clone has just a few counts. Its antigen is not identified. The CDR3 covers 17 residues. The V segment lost 1 base and the J segment 4 bases; nucleotides outside the gene matches: 10. Germline CDR1 LNHDA, CDR2 SQIVND (reference sequence). Generated by immunoSEQ multiplex PCR, the TCRdb table keeps only in-frame clones and is missing some. The sample includes around 180,000 clones, 94% seen only once; the top ten take roughly 9.8%. This rearrangement joins TRBV19 to TRBJ2-1, with TRBD2 matching 7 bases. This specimen consisted of peripheral blood, obtained on day 0 of AZD1222 vaccination. The TCR was taken from an adult in good health. CDR3 sequence reads: CASSIVGVGGGYNEQFF. As DNA, the CDR3 is TGTGCCAGTAGTATAGTGGGGGTTGGGGGAGGGTACAATGAGCAGTTCTTC.